This T cell receptor (beta chain) was obtained from a study of control samples from healthy donors and cancer patients. The CDR3 consists of 14 residues. Per germline, CDR1 SGDLS and CDR2 YYNGEE. V lost 0 bases and J lost 2, with 8 bases in between. Produced via immunoSEQ multiplex PCR; TCRdb's table is partial and in-frame only. In the table there are 100,000 to 150,000 clones, roughly 90% of which are singletons. The TCR comes from a man aged 18 to 30 in good health. The sequencing sample was made of blood. J is TRBJ1-2 and V is TRBV9; D is undetermined. This CDR3 reads CASSVGVGNYGYTF. In nucleotides, the CDR3 is TGTGCCAGCAGCGTAGGGGTAGGGAACTATGGCTACACCTTC.